The sample holds one count of the clone carrying this T cell receptor (beta chain). Its antigen is undetermined. The data were taken from a study of cytomegalovirus exposure and HLA in healthy donors. The study, taken as a whole, reports: The study labeled 150 or so TCR beta chains cytomegalovirus-associated. By a later analysis, the bulk of CMV-associated TCR beta chains appeared HLA-restricted.

A multiplex PCR was run with 60 Vbeta primers and 13 Jbeta primers. Using immunoSEQ multiplex PCR, the repertoire was profiled, and TCRdb retains in-frame clones only, with some absent. Of about 190,000 clones in the sample, around 82% were seen once. The clonotype comes from a man younger than 35 in good health and CMV-seronegative. The source material was PBMCs.

The CDR3 loop is CASSVDTRTYEQYF. In DNA form, the CDR3 reads TGTGCCAGCAGCGTAGATACTAGGACCTACGAGCAGTACTTC. V usage is TRBV9 and J usage is TRBJ2-7; weak D call: TRBD2 (5 bases). This CDR3 comprises 14 residues. Germline V gene lookup returns CDR1 SGDLS and CDR2 YYNGEE. V was shortened by 0 bases and J by 2 bases, with 9 bases between the two germline ends.